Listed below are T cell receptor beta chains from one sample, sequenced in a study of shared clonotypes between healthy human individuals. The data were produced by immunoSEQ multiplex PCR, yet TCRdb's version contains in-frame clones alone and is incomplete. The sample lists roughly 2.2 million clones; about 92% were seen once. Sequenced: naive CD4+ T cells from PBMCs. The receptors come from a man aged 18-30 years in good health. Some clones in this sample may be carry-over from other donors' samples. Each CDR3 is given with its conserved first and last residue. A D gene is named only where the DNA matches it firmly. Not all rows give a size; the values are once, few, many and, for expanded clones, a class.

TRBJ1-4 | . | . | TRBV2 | TGTGCCAGCAGTGAAAAACAGCTTGCAACTAATGAAAAACTGTTTTTT | CASSEKQLATNEKLFF
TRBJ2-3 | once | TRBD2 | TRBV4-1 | TGCGCCAGCAGCCAAGATAGCGGGAGTCCAGATACGCAGTATTTT | CASSQDSGSPDTQYF
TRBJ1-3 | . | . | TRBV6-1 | TGTGCCAGCAGTGAAGTAGGTACGGACAGCGCCATATATTTT | CASSEVGTDSAIYF
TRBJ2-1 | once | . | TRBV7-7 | TGTGCCAGCAGCGCAGGACACCACTCCTACAATGAGCAGTTCTTC | CASSAGHHSYNEQFF
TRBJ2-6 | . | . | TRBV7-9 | TGTGCCAGCAGCTCCAAGGGCGTAGCTGGGGCCAACGTCCTGACTTTC | CASSSKGVAGANVLTF
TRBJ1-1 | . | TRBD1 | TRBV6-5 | TGTGCCAGCACCGCACGACAGGGGCGAAACACTGAAGCTTTCTTT | CASTARQGRNTEAFF
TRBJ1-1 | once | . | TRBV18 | TGTGCCAGCGGATCGGGACTTTCGAACACTGAAGCTTTCTTT | CASGSGLSNTEAFF
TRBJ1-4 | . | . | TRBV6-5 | TGTGCCAGCAGTTACAGCAGGGGTAAGACGGAACTGTTTTTT | CASSYSRGKTELFF
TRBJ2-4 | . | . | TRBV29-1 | TGCAGCGTTGCATTCAGGGGACCCGCCAAAAACATTCAGTACTTC | CSVAFRGPAKNIQYF
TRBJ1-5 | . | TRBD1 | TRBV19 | TGTGCCAGTAGTGTACCAGGACAGGGTTACAATCAGCCCCAGCATTTT | CASSVPGQGYNQPQHF
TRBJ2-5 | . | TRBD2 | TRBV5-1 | TGCGCCAGCAGCTTGCTAGCGGGAGGTCTAGAGACCCAGTACTTC | CASSLLAGGLETQYF
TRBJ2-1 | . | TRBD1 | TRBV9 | TGTGCCAGCAGCGTAGTCGGGACAGGGGGCCTTGAGCAGTTCTTC | CASSVVGTGGLEQFF
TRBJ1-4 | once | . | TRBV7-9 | TGTGCCAGCAGCTTAGCGCTGGGCAGGGCGGACGAAAAACTGTTTTTT | CASSLALGRADEKLFF
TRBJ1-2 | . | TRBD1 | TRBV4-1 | TGCGCCAGCAGCCAAGATCTTTTGTCAGGGGGCTATGGCTACACCTTC | CASSQDLLSGGYGYTF
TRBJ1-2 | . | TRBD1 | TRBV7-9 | TGTGCCAGCAGCGCCGACAGGGGGCGCTTTGGTGGCTACACCTTC | CASSADRGRFGGYTF
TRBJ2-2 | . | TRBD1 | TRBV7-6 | TGTGCCAGCAGCCTCTTAGGCGAACGGGGACAGGGGTACACCGGGGAGCTGTTTTTT | CASSLLGERGQGYTGELFF
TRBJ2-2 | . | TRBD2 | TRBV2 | TGTGCCAGCACCCGAAGGGCGCGGCTAGCGGGAGCCTTCGCGAACACCGGGGAGCTGTTTTTT | CASTRRARLAGAFANTGELFF
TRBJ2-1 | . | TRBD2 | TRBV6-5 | TGTGCCAGCAGCTCGGGACTAGCGGGAGGCAATGAGCAGTTCTTC | CASSSGLAGGNEQFF
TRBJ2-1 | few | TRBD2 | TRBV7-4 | TGTGCCAGCAGCTTAGCGCGGCTTTTGGTAGCGGGAGGGTCCTACAATGAGCAGTTCTTC | CASSLARLLVAGGSYNEQFF
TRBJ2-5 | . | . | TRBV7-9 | TGTGCCAGCAGCTTAGGCCATAGGGGAGAGACCCAGTACTTC | CASSLGHRGETQYF
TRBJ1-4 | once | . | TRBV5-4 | TGTGCCAGCAGCCCGGGACTCGTGGTAGAAAAACTGTTTTTT | CASSPGLVVEKLFF
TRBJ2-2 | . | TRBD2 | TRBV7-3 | TGTGCCAGCAGCCCGCCGGGACTATCAACCGGGGAGCTGTTTTTT | CASSPPGLSTGELFF
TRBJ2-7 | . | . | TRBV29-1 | TGCAGCGTTAGCGGGCAGCATTGGGACGAGCAGTACTTC | CSVSGQHWDEQYF
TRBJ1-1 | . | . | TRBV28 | TGTGCCAGCCCTGGGCCTTTGAACACTGAAGCTTTCTTT | CASPGPLNTEAFF
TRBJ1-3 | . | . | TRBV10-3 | TGTGCCGCCACGCAACAGGTCTCTGGAAACACCATATATTTT | CAATQQVSGNTIYF
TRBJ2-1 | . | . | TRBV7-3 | TGTGCCAGCAGCTTTAGTAGTGTAAACGAGCAGTTCTTC | CASSFSSVNEQFF
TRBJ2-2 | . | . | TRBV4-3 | TGCGCCAGCAGCCAAGATAGAGTCCACCTCACCGGGGAGCTGTTTTTT | CASSQDRVHLTGELFF
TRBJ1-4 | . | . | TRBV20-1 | TGCAGTGCGAGGAATGAAAAACTGTTTTTT | CSARNEKLFF
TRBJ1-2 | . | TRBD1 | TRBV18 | TGTGCCAGCTCACCCGGGACAGGGGATGCTCGCGGCTACACCTTC | CASSPGTGDARGYTF
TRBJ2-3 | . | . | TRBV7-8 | TGTGCCAGCAGCCCCGGTCATGAGGGGACAGATACGCAGTATTTT | CASSPGHEGTDTQYF
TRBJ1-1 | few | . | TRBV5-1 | TGCGCCAGCAGCTTGTCTGGGACATACGTCACTGAAGCTTTCTTT | CASSLSGTYVTEAFF
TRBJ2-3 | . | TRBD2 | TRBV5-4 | TGTGCCAGCAGCCCGACTAGCGGTAGGACAGATACGCAGTATTTT | CASSPTSGRTDTQYF
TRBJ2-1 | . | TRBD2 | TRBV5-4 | TGTGCCAGCAGCTTAGGTCCGAGCCCTAGCGGGGACAATGAGCAGTTCTTC | CASSLGPSPSGDNEQFF
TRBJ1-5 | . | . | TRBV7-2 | TGTGCCAGCAGCTTCGTGGCTGGCAATCAGCCCCAGCATTTT | CASSFVAGNQPQHF
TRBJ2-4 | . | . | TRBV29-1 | TGCAGCGTTGAAGATTTTAGGGGACTAGCCAAAAACATTCAGTACTTC | CSVEDFRGLAKNIQYF
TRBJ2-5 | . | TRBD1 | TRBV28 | TGTGCCAGCAGTCGGACAGGGGGAGTCGAAGAGACCCAGTACTTC | CASSRTGGVEETQYF
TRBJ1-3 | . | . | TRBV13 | TGTGCCAGCAGCGCCCAGAGCTCTGGAAACACCATATATTTT | CASSAQSSGNTIYF
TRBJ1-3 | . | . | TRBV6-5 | TGTGCCAGCAGTTATTGGGCGGGCTCTGGAAACACCATATATTTT | CASSYWAGSGNTIYF
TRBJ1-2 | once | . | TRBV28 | TGTGCCAGCAGTTATGGAACAGGGACTCGTGGCTACACCTTC | CASSYGTGTRGYTF
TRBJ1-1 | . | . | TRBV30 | TGTGCCTGGAGTGTCAGCAACACTGAAGCTTTCTTT | CAWSVSNTEAFF
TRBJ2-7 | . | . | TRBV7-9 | TGTGCCAGCAGCTTAGGAGGGGGGGAATACGAGCAGTACTTC | CASSLGGGEYEQYF
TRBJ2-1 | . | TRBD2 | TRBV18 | TGTGCCAGCTCACCAAGGCGGGAGTCCTCCTACAATGAGCAGTTCTTC | CASSPRRESSYNEQFF
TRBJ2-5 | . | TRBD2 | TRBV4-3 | TGCGCCAGCAGCCGACGGACTAGCGGGAGTTTTGAGACCCAGTACTTC | CASSRRTSGSFETQYF